This entry lists 32 T cell receptor beta chains sequenced from one sample in a study of blood T cell repertoires in COVID-19. This table comes from immunoSEQ multiplex PCR, and its TCRdb copy is limited to in-frame clones, with some not included. Of some 230,000 clones in the sample, 75% to 90% were seen once. The sample comprised PBMCs or T cells enriched from blood (not recorded which). These receptors all come from a woman aged 18-35 years in a cohort exposed to, infected with or recovered from COVID-19 (not recorded which).

The rearrangement links TRBV27 to TRBJ2-1; TRBD1 agrees at 7 bases. V lost 2 bases to trimming and J lost 8 bases; unmatched junction nucleotides: 18. The CDR3 contains 18 residues. Germline CDR1 reads MNHEY; CDR2 reads SMNVEV (reference sequence). The CDR3 here is CASSLISQTGSSTDEQFF. CDR3 DNA: TGTGCCAGCAGTTTAATCTCTCAGACAGGGAGTAGCACAGATGAGCAGTTCTTC.

The chain recombines TRBV4-2 with TRBJ2-1; 10 nucleotides agree with TRBD2. The V and J ends lost 1 base and 8 bases, in that order; junction bases with no gene match: 5. Germline V gene sequence: CDR1 LGHNA, CDR2 YNFKEQ. CDR3 length: 15 amino acids. The DNA for the CDR3 is TGTGCCAGCAGCCAAGTGGCTAGCGGGAGTCATGAGCAGTTCTTC. Protein product: CASSQVASGSHEQFF.

V gene TRBV25-1 combines with J gene TRBJ2-1, with a weak D call TRBD1 (6 bases). V gave up 3 bases and J gave up 5 bases, with 14 bases separating them. The CDR3 totals 15 residues. Germline CDR1 MGHDK, CDR2 SYGVNS. The CDR3 spells CASSESDRPHNEQFF. The CDR3 DNA follows: TGTGCCAGCAGTGAGTCTGACAGGCCCCACAATGAGCAGTTCTTC.

The gene calls are TRBV29-1 and TRBJ1-1; D is perhaps TRBD1 (5 bases). CDR3 length: 14 amino acids. CDR1 and CDR2 from the germline V gene are SQVTM and ANQGSEA. The ends were cut back, 5 bases at V and 2 bases at J, with 15 bases in the middle. The CDR3: CSVCRGATNTEAFF. DNA of the CDR3: TGCAGCGTTTGTCGCGGGGCCACCAACACTGAAGCTTTCTTT.

The rearrangement uses TRBV14 and TRBJ1-3; 7 bases are shared with TRBD1. Germline assignment: CDR1 SGHDN and CDR2 FVKESK. V gave up 5 bases and J gave up 6 bases; unmatched junction bases: 7. The CDR3 totals 14 residues. The CDR3 DNA sequence: TGTGCCAGCAGCTCCGGGACAGTGCAAAACACCATATATTTT. It is translated as CASSSGTVQNTIYF.

With respect to this clone: An end of the junction differs from the germline gene, which may be a read error. The rearrangement joins TRBV27 to TRBJ1-4, with 8 bases fitting TRBD1. Germline CDR1 and CDR2: MNHEY and SMNVEV (reference sequence). This CDR3 is built from 18 residues. The CDR3 reads CASSSTGGLSARDEKLFF. The CDR3 DNA follows: TGTGCCAGCAGTTCAACAGGGGGTTTATCGGCTAGGGATGAAAAGCTGTTTTTT.

The V gene is TRBV7-6, the J gene TRBJ2-2; tentative D call: TRBD1 (5 bases). The CDR3 covers 15 residues. Between the trimmed V and J ends, which lost 0 bases and 4 bases, there was a span of 9 bases. The germline gives CDR1 SGHVS, CDR2 FNYEAQ. The CDR3 sequence is CASSLAYQGTGELFF. The DNA of the CDR3 is TGTGCCAGCAGCTTAGCATACCAGGGCACCGGGGAGCTGTTTTTT. The full variable domain, rest sourced from reference TRBV7-6 and TRBJ2-2, is GAGVSQSPRYKVTKRGQDVALRCDPISGHVSLYWYRQALGQGPEFLTYFNYEAQQDKSGLPNDRFSAERPEGSISTLTIQRTEQRDSAMYRCASSLAYQGTGELFFGEGSRLTVL.

V is TRBV5-1 and J is TRBJ2-7; 7 bases match TRBD2. The CDR3 is 18 residues long. Unmatched junction bases numbered 18, after V lost 4 bases and J lost 2 bases. The germline gives CDR1 SGHRS, CDR2 YFSETQ. The DNA of the CDR3 is TGCGCCAGCAGCGCTGCACTGGCAATAGCCGGGGGGACCTACGAGCAGTACTTC. This translates into CASSAALAIAGGTYEQYF.

The gene calls are TRBV24-1 and TRBJ2-2; the D is unclear. Germline V gives CDR1 KGHDR, CDR2 SFDVKD. Trimming took 5 bases from V and 0 from J, leaving 6 bases between them. This CDR3 has 14 amino acids. The CDR3 protein is CATSGYTNTGELFF. CDR3 coding DNA: TGTGCCACCAGTGGTTATACGAACACCGGGGAGCTGTTTTTT.

J is TRBJ2-1 and V is TRBV6-2 or TRBV6-3; TRBD2 matches 9 bases. The ends lost 5 bases at V and 8 bases at J; junction bases unmatched: 10. From germline, CDR1 is MNHEY and CDR2 SVGEGT. The CDR3 contains 15 residues. The CDR3, as DNA: TGTGCCAGCAGTGCTGCGGCGGGAGGGCCCTATGAGCAGTTCTTC. As protein: CASSAAAGGPYEQFF.

This clone was seen only a few times. The CDR3 DNA follows: TGCGCCAGCAGCTTGGCACCAGGGGGCCAGAACACTGAAGCTTTCTTT. Translation: CASSLAPGGQNTEAFF. The chain combines TRBV5-1 with TRBJ1-1; 8 nucleotides agree with TRBD1. The V gene end was trimmed by 0 bases and the J gene end by 1 base; junction bases not matched to a gene: 5. The CDR3 has 16 amino acids. CDR1 and CDR2 (germline): SGHRS, YFSETQ.

V is TRBV7-9 and J is TRBJ2-1; 12 bases are a match to TRBD2. Germline lookup yields CDR1 SEHNR and CDR2 FQNEAQ (reference sequence). The V segment lost 4 bases and the J segment 7 bases; nucleotides outside the gene matches: 5. This CDR3 spans 15 amino acids. CDR3 sequence: CASSSRTSGTNEQFF. As DNA, the CDR3 is TGTGCCAGCAGCTCTCGGACTAGCGGGACAAATGAGCAGTTCTTC.

As regards this clone: Other nucleotide sequences in the sample specify the same CDR3. The chain joins TRBV3-1 (or the pseudogene TRBV3-2) to TRBJ1-1, with 9 positions matching TRBD1. V lost 5 bases, J lost 3 bases, and 4 bases stayed unmatched. Germline V CDR1 and CDR2: LGHDT, YNNKEL (reference sequence). This CDR3 has 14 amino acids. DNA of the CDR3: TGTGCCAGCAGCGCCCGGGACAGGGACACTGAAGCTTTCTTT. Protein: CASSARDRDTEAFF.

The rearrangement uses TRBV3-1 (or the pseudogene TRBV3-2) and TRBJ2-5; D is perhaps TRBD1 (6 bases). The CDR3 totals 13 residues. The germline CDR1 and CDR2 sequences are LGHDT and YNNKEL (reference sequence). Trimming took 3 bases from V and 5 from J, leaving 10 bases between them. The CDR3 nucleotides are TGTGCCAGCAGCCAGGGGGCCGGGGAGACCCAGTACTTC. This codes for CASSQGAGETQYF.

The chain has TRBV27 and TRBJ1-2, with TRBD1 matching over 7 bases. The trim removed 2 bases at V and 8 bases at J, leaving 8 bases unmatched. CDR3 length equals 14 residues. The germline CDR1 and CDR2 sequences are MNHEY and SMNVEV (reference sequence). In DNA, the CDR3 is TGTGCCAGCAGTTTAAGCAGGGGGGCGGGGGGCTACACCTTC. Its translation is CASSLSRGAGGYTF.

This clone was seen a handful of times. The CDR3, as DNA: TGTGCCAGCAGCGGGGACTACAATGAGCAGTTCTTC. Translating gives CASSGDYNEQFF. V and J are TRBV2 and TRBJ2-1, with D possibly matching TRBD2 (5 bases). CDR1 is SNHLY and CDR2 is FYNNEI in the germline V gene. This CDR3 is built from 12 residues. V lost 6 bases and J lost 3, with 6 bases in between.

The chain has TRBV2 and TRBJ2-7, with 7 positions matching TRBD1. Germline lookup yields CDR1 SNHLY and CDR2 FYNNEI. The V segment lost 3 bases and the J segment 4 bases; nucleotides outside the gene matches: 9. This CDR3 comprises 15 residues. CDR3 residues: CASSDLRQGWYEQYF. The DNA of the CDR3 is TGTGCCAGCAGTGATTTAAGACAGGGATGGTACGAGCAGTACTTC.

The sample holds a few counts of this clone. The chain carries TRBV5-4 and TRBJ2-2; 15 bases align to TRBD2. This CDR3 has 17 residues. After removal of 3 bases from V and 5 bases from J, the junction contained 5 bases not matched to a gene. The germline V gene encodes CDR1 SGHNT and CDR2 YYREEE (reference sequence). The CDR3 DNA sequence: TGTGCCAGCAGCTGGGGACTAGCGGGAGGAGGGACCGGGGAGCTGTTTTTT. Protein product: CASSWGLAGGGTGELFF.

The V gene is TRBV28, the J gene TRBJ2-1; TRBD1 matches at 7 bases. V lost 6 bases and J lost 11; bases outside the gene matches: 13. The CDR3 extends over 14 amino acids. The germline V gene encodes CDR1 MDHEN and CDR2 SYDVKM. The CDR3 nucleotides read TGTGCCAGCAGCTCCACAGGGGCAACAATGAAGCAGTTCTTC. Its protein is CASSSTGATMKQFF.

This sequence joins TRBV28 and TRBJ1-2, with D unresolved. CDR1 and CDR2 (germline): MDHEN, SYDVKM. The CDR3 extends over 14 amino acids. The V gene lost 5 bases and the J gene lost 3 bases, with 13 bases spanning the gap. DNA for the CDR3: TGTGCCAGCAGTCCACCGGGTCTTTACTATGGCTACACCTTC. This codes for CASSPPGLYYGYTF.

The gene calls are TRBV19 and TRBJ2-7; 8 bases line up with TRBD2. CDR1 and CDR2 (germline): LNHDA, SQIVND (reference sequence). Trimming removed 1 base from V and 1 base from J; junction bases left unmatched: 3. CDR3 length equals 15 residues. The CDR3 here is CASSIGPSGSYEQYF. DNA of the CDR3: TGTGCCAGTAGTATAGGTCCTAGCGGGTCCTACGAGCAGTACTTC. Full variable domain (outside the CDR3, taken from reference TRBV19 and TRBJ2-7): DGGITQSPKYLFRKEGQNVTLSCEQNLNHDAMYWYRQDPGQGLRLIYYSQIVNDFQKGDIAEGYSVSREKKESFPLTVTSAQKNPTAFYLCASSIGPSGSYEQYFGPGTRLTVT.

The genes are TRBV5-4 and TRBJ1-4; 10 positions agree with TRBD1. Germline V gene sequence: CDR1 SGHNT, CDR2 YYREEE (reference sequence). The trim removed 3 bases at V and 7 bases at J, leaving 9 bases unmatched. CDR3 length equals 16 residues. The CDR3 DNA sequence: TGTGCCAGCAGCTATGGACAGGGGGGGAAGGGTGAAAAACTGTTTTTT. Protein sequence: CASSYGQGGKGEKLFF.

The chain couples TRBV18 to TRBJ1-1; D may be TRBD1 (6 bases). The CDR3 spans 16 residues. Deletions cut 3 bases from V and 0 bases from J, with 14 bases between. Per germline, CDR1 KGHSH and CDR2 LQKENI. This CDR3 reads CASSPAGQIMNTEAFF. The CDR3 DNA is TGTGCCAGCTCACCCGCCGGACAGATCATGAACACTGAAGCTTTCTTT.

The rearrangement links TRBV19 to TRBJ2-1; 9 positions match TRBD1. J gave up 7 bases and V 1 base, and 8 bases lay outside the gene matches. The CDR3 runs to 16 residues. Germline V gene data show CDR1 as LNHDA and CDR2 as SQIVND (reference sequence). In nucleotides, the CDR3 is TGTGCCAGTAGTATAGGGTGGGGACAGGGTGCAAATGAGCAGTTCTTC. Translating it yields CASSIGWGQGANEQFF.

The V gene is TRBV29-1, the J gene TRBJ1-4; D is ambiguous. The germline CDR1 and CDR2 sequences are SQVTM and ANQGSEA. This CDR3 is 13 amino acids long. V was cut by 4 bases and J by 8 bases, with 14 bases left in between. The CDR3 sequence is CSVVFPRGEKLFF. CDR3 in DNA: TGCAGCGTTGTATTTCCACGCGGGGAAAAACTGTTTTTT.

J is TRBJ2-5 and V is TRBV3-1 (or the pseudogene TRBV3-2), with 9 bases matching TRBD2. The CDR3 length is 15 residues. Germline V gives CDR1 LGHDT, CDR2 YNNKEL (reference sequence). V lost 1 base, J lost 2 bases, and 2 bases stayed unmatched. DNA of the CDR3: TGTGCCAGCAGCCAAGGGCTAGCGGGACAAGAGACCCAGTACTTC. Its translation: CASSQGLAGQETQYF.

CDR3 coding DNA: TGTGCCAGCAGCGCCTACAGGGTATCGGCCAAAAACATTCAGTACTTC. Its translation is CASSAYRVSAKNIQYF. V is TRBV5-6 and J is TRBJ2-4; perhaps TRBD1 as D (6 bases). The length of the CDR3 is 16 residues. Deletions cut 4 bases from V and 1 base from J, with 15 bases between. From germline, CDR1 is SGHDT and CDR2 YYEEEE.

This clone was seen a single time. This chain uses TRBV9 with TRBJ2-3, with D tentatively TRBD2 (6 bases). The CDR3 totals 15 residues. Between the trimmed V and J ends, which lost 0 bases and 2 bases, there was a span of 10 bases. Germline V gene sequence: CDR1 SGDLS, CDR2 YYNGEE. Here the CDR3 reads CASSVGDFNTDTQYF. CDR3 coding DNA: TGTGCCAGCAGCGTAGGGGACTTCAACACAGATACGCAGTATTTT.

This clone was counted between two and nine times. V and J are TRBV5-4 and TRBJ1-1, with 7 bases that match TRBD1. In germline, CDR1 is SGHNT, CDR2 YYREEE (reference sequence). There are 17 residues in the CDR3. V was pared by 0 bases and J by 1 base, with 9 bases of the junction left unmatched. The CDR3 DNA reads TGTGCCAGCAGCTTGGGGGTCCGGGACAGCAAGAACACTGAAGCTTTCTTT. This codes for CASSLGVRDSKNTEAFF.

This chain links TRBV7-8 with TRBJ1-2; 8 bases are shared with TRBD1. The CDR3 sequence is 16 residues long. Germline CDR1 and CDR2: SGHVS and FQNEAQ. Trimming removed 5 bases from V and 2 bases from J; junction bases left unmatched: 10. The CDR3 sequence: CASSTLQGEGNYGYTF. DNA for the CDR3: TGTGCCAGCAGCACATTACAGGGGGAGGGGAACTATGGCTACACCTTC.

The rearrangement uses TRBV5-1 and TRBJ2-7; 9 bases line up with TRBD1. This CDR3 is built from 15 residues. Trimming at V came to 5 bases and at J to 3 bases, leaving 9 bases not matched to a gene. Germline CDR1 is SGHRS and CDR2 is YFSETQ. The CDR3 reads CASSQGQGVGYEQYF. CDR3 DNA sequence: TGCGCCAGCAGTCAGGGACAGGGAGTAGGCTACGAGCAGTACTTC.

J is TRBJ2-1 and V is TRBV12-3 or TRBV12-4; D is possibly TRBD2 (6 bases). This CDR3 region has 12 residues. Trimming took off 3 bases at V and 8 bases at J, with 8 bases between the two ends. The CDR3 spells CASSFSGDEQFF. The CDR3 bases are TGTGCCAGCAGTTTTTCGGGGGATGAGCAGTTCTTC.